Listed here are 16 T cell receptor beta chains from one sample, sequenced in a study of blood T cell repertoires in COVID-19. Profiling relied on immunoSEQ multiplex PCR, and the TCRdb table lists in-frame clones only, not all of them. The sample carries about 88,000 clones, roughly 90% recorded once. The specimen sequenced was peripheral blood. Receptors were obtained from a man aged 55 to 70 with acute or convalescent COVID-19.

This clone was counted between two and nine times. The rearrangement links TRBV19 to TRBJ2-7; 8 bases line up with TRBD2. V dropped 6 bases and J dropped 3; count of bases not matched to a gene: 13. The CDR3 extends over 16 amino acids. Germline CDR1 is LNHDA and CDR2 is SQIVND (reference sequence). DNA for the CDR3: TGTGCCAGTAGCCTTCTAACTAGCGGCGGTCTCTACGAGCAGTACTTC. Its protein product is CASSLLTSGGLYEQYF.

V is TRBV28 and J is TRBJ2-7, with 8 bases aligning to TRBD2. Germline assignment: CDR1 MDHEN and CDR2 SYDVKM. Germline trimming cut 6 bases from V and 5 bases from J; bases unmatched to any gene: 9. The CDR3 consists of 14 residues. The CDR3 is CASRKSGSGDEQYF. CDR3 in DNA: TGTGCCAGCAGAAAGAGCGGGAGTGGCGACGAGCAGTACTTC.

The rearrangement uses TRBV3-1 (or the pseudogene TRBV3-2) and TRBJ2-4; TRBD2 might be the D (6 bases). With 4 bases removed from V and 9 bases from J, the gap between germline ends came to 10 bases. This CDR3 spans 12 amino acids. Germline CDR1 reads LGHDT; CDR2 reads YNNKEL (reference sequence). In nucleotides, the CDR3 is TGTGCCAGCAGCCCGACAGCGGGCATTCAGTACTTC. This sequence encodes CASSPTAGIQYF.

This clone occurred once. V and J are TRBV29-1 and TRBJ2-1; D possibly corresponds to TRBD2 (6 bases). Germline V lookup: CDR1 SQVTM, CDR2 ANQGSEA. The CDR3 runs 13 residues. The CDR3: CTTRDSTANEQFF. The CDR3 region has the DNA TGCACCACCCGGGACTCAACTGCGAATGAGCAGTTCTTC.

The chain carries TRBV7-6 and TRBJ1-5; D is ambiguous. In germline, CDR1 is SGHVS, CDR2 FNYEAQ. The V end lost 5 bases, the J end lost 2 bases, and 13 bases lay between the germline ends. CDR3 size: 15 residues. CDR3 protein: CASSPRGAGNQPQHF. The CDR3 nucleotides read TGTGCCAGCAGCCCCCGGGGTGCGGGCAATCAGCCCCAGCATTTT.

V usage is TRBV4-1 and J usage is TRBJ2-7; D is possibly TRBD1 (5 bases). The ends were cut back, 0 bases at V and 1 base at J, with 7 bases in the middle. The CDR3 is 14 amino acids. Germline V gene data show CDR1 as MGHRA and CDR2 as YSYEKL. In DNA form, the CDR3 reads TGCGCCAGCAGCCAAGACCAGGGTTCCTACGAGCAGTACTTC. This codes for CASSQDQGSYEQYF.

V and J are TRBV5-6 and TRBJ2-3; 9 bases fit TRBD2. The germline gives CDR1 SGHDT, CDR2 YYEEEE. This CDR3 comprises 13 residues. CDR3 sequence reads: CASEREGTDTQYF. CDR3 sequence (DNA): TGTGCTAGCGAGCGGGAGGGCACAGATACGCAGTATTTT.

The chain links TRBV7-6 to TRBJ2-3; D perhaps matches TRBD2 (6 bases). Germline V lookup: CDR1 SGHVS, CDR2 FNYEAQ. The CDR3 extends over 16 amino acids. V lost 0 bases to trimming and J lost 2 bases, with 12 bases between them. The chain's CDR3 is CASSLAGRSDTDTQYF. CDR3 coding DNA: TGTGCCAGCAGCTTAGCGGGGAGGAGCGACACAGATACGCAGTATTTT. The variable domain in full, with the rest retrieved from reference TRBV7-6 and TRBJ2-3, is GAGVSQSPRYKVTKRGQDVALRCDPISGHVSLYWYRQALGQGPEFLTYFNYEAQQDKSGLPNDRFSAERPEGSISTLTIQRTEQRDSAMYRCASSLAGRSDTDTQYFGPGTRLTVL.

This clone came up once. Compared with germline, one end of the junction differs, possibly owing to a read error. The chain uses TRBV6-2 or TRBV6-3 and TRBJ1-1, with 7 bases lining up with TRBD1. The CDR3 spans 13 residues. Germline CDR1 MNHEY, CDR2 SVGEGT. CDR3 residues: CASSDSGGVRAFF. DNA of the CDR3: TGTGCCAGCAGTGACTCAGGGGGTGTTAGGGCTTTCTTT.

This chain joins TRBV7-9 and TRBJ2-5, with TRBD1 identical over 10 bases. Trimming took 5 bases from V and 5 from J; bases not matched to a gene: 8. CDR1 is SEHNR and CDR2 is FQNEAQ in the germline V gene (reference sequence). The CDR3 has 15 residues. The CDR3 reads CASSTTGGGGETQYF. The CDR3 nucleotides read TGTGCCAGCAGCACGACAGGGGGCGGAGGGGAGACCCAGTACTTC.

The chain recombines TRBV11-2 with TRBJ2-7, with TRBD2 matching 10 bases. This CDR3 spans 16 amino acids. Germline CDR1 and CDR2: SGHAT and FQNNGV. J gave up 0 bases and V 3 bases, and 5 bases lay outside the gene matches. The CDR3 DNA reads as TGTGCCAGCAGCTTCCTAGCTAGCGGGGGCTCCTACGAGCAGTACTTC. This gives the protein CASSFLASGGSYEQYF.

On this clone itself: One junction end does not reproduce the germline sequence, and a read error may be involved. The rearrangement joins TRBV5-1 to TRBJ2-4, with TRBD2 identical over 11 bases. This CDR3 has 17 residues. Germline lookup yields CDR1 SGHRS and CDR2 YFSETQ. As DNA, the CDR3 is TGCGCCAGCAGCTTGGAGATCGTTGGGACTAGCGGCTTCGGGATGGACTTC. Its translation: CASSLEIVGTSGFGMDF.

The chain is built from TRBV2 and TRBJ1-1; 10 bases agree with TRBD1. The germline V gene has CDR1 SNHLY and CDR2 FYNNEI. After removal of 6 bases from V and 11 bases from J, the junction contained 9 bases not matched to a gene. This CDR3 has 13 amino acids. CDR3 bases: TGTGCCAGCAGCCCTATGGGACAGGGGAGTGCTTTCTTT. This translates into CASSPMGQGSAFF. Drawing the rest from reference TRBV2 and TRBJ1-1, the complete variable domain is EPEVTQTPSHQVTQMGQEVILRCVPISNHLYFYWYRQILGQKVEFLVSFYNNEISEKSEIFDDQFSVERPDGSNFTLKIRSTKLEDSAMYFCASSPMGQGSAFFGQGTRLTVV.

This chain connects TRBV19 to TRBJ1-5; D might be TRBD1 (6 bases). CDR1 is LNHDA and CDR2 is SQIVND in the germline V gene (reference sequence). The V end was cut by 3 bases, the J end by 2 bases, with 8 bases between. This CDR3 has 14 residues. CDR3 in amino acids: CASSMAGGNQPQHF. As DNA, the CDR3 is TGTGCCAGTAGTATGGCAGGGGGCAATCAGCCCCAGCATTTT.

V is TRBV30 and J is TRBJ1-2; D possibly corresponds to TRBD1 (5 bases). The CDR3 covers 15 residues. The germline V gene encodes CDR1 GTSNPN and CDR2 SVGIG (reference sequence). V lost 2 bases to trimming and J lost 2 bases, with 15 bases between them. The CDR3 nucleotides read TGTGCCTGGAGTACTTCGGGGGTAACGAACTATGGCTACACCTTC. It codes for CAWSTSGVTNYGYTF.

This chain uses TRBV13 with TRBJ2-4, with D unresolved. Germline CDR1 is PRHDT and CDR2 is FYEKMQ (reference sequence). V lost 7 bases and J 0 bases, leaving 10 bases between the germline ends. This CDR3 contains 14 residues. The CDR3, as DNA: TGTGCCAGCACGGCGAGACTAGCCAAAAACATTCAGTACTTC. Residues: CASTARLAKNIQYF.